A single sample is the source of the 19 T cell receptor beta chains below, sequenced in a study of shared clonotypes between healthy human individuals. This table comes from immunoSEQ multiplex PCR, and its TCRdb copy is limited to in-frame clones, with some not included. This sample has approximately 1.5 million clones, with about 98.5% found just once. Sequences were obtained from naive CD4+ T cells sorted from blood. The sample's subset: CD45RA+ positively selected. These receptor sequences come from a man aged 30 to 39 in good health.

This chain uses TRBV5-1 with TRBJ2-7, with TRBD1 as a possible D gene (5 bases). Germline loops: CDR1 SGHRS, CDR2 YFSETQ. There are 13 residues in the CDR3. Trimming removed 2 bases from V and 7 bases from J, with 13 bases in between. This CDR3 reads CASSLPQGAEQYF. The CDR3, as DNA: TGCGCCAGCAGCTTACCTCAGGGTGCGGAGCAGTACTTC.

This clone was recorded once. V gene TRBV5-6 combines with J gene TRBJ2-7; tentatively, D is TRBD2 (6 bases). The germline V gene encodes CDR1 SGHDT and CDR2 YYEEEE. Trimming shortened V by 0 bases and J by 3 bases, and 16 bases separated the two germline ends. The CDR3 has 16 amino acids. DNA for the CDR3: TGTGCCAGCAGCTTGGCGAGGAGGGTAGGCAACTACGAGCAGTACTTC. Encoded protein: CASSLARRVGNYEQYF. Together with reference TRBV5-6 and TRBJ2-7, the CDR3 gives the full variable domain: DAGVTQSPTHLIKTRGQQVTLRCSPKSGHDTVSWYQQALGQGPQFIFQYYEEEERQRGNFPDRFSGHQFPNYSSELNVNALLLGDSALYLCASSLARRVGNYEQYFGPGTRLTVT.

The J gene is TRBJ2-1, the V gene TRBV9, with 7 bases matching TRBD1. The CDR3 consists of 14 residues. With V trimmed by 4 bases and J by 9 bases, 10 bases remained unmatched. CDR1 and CDR2 (germline): SGDLS, YYNGEE. For the CDR3, the DNA is TGTGCCAGCAGCTTCGACAGGGTCTACGGTGAGCAGTTCTTC. Its translation is CASSFDRVYGEQFF.

V is TRBV5-1 and J is TRBJ2-1; D gene ambiguous. This CDR3 is built from 16 residues. The germline V and J ends were trimmed by 2 bases and 8 bases, with 20 bases remaining between them. In germline, CDR1 is SGHRS, CDR2 YFSETQ. CDR3 in amino acids: CASSLLPNSPGDEQFF. The CDR3 DNA is TGCGCCAGCAGCTTACTCCCAAATTCGCCGGGCGATGAGCAGTTCTTC.

Worth noting for this clone: Compared with germline, one end of the junction differs, possibly owing to a read error. The rearrangement links TRBV5-1 to TRBJ1-4; D unclear. CDR1 and CDR2 (germline): SGHRS, YFSETQ. CDR3 length: 18 amino acids. CDR3 protein: CASSLDRRLAGPNEKLFF. DNA for the CDR3: TGCGCCAGCAGCTTGGACCGCCGATTAGCGGGCCCTAACGAAAAACTGTTTTTT.

Written as DNA, the CDR3 is TGTGCCAGCATCCCAACAGGGGTGGGGACTGAAGCTTTCTTT. It yields the protein CASIPTGVGTEAFF. This chain uses TRBV2 with TRBJ1-1; TRBD1 aligns across 7 bases. CDR1 and CDR2 (germline): SNHLY, FYNNEI. The CDR3 is made up of 14 amino acids. V lost 7 bases and J lost 5; bases outside the gene matches: 10.

V gene TRBV4-3 combines with J gene TRBJ2-7, with a possible D match to TRBD2 (6 bases). Deletions cut 1 base from V and 6 bases from J, with 16 bases between. The CDR3 contains 15 residues. Germline values: CDR1 LGHNA, CDR2 YSLEER. The CDR3 reads CASSQVVGGMVEQYF. The CDR3 DNA reads TGCGCCAGCAGCCAAGTTGTGGGGGGAATGGTCGAGCAGTACTTC.

V usage is TRBV7-9 and J usage is TRBJ2-7; 8 bases agree with TRBD2. Trimming cost V 4 bases and J 5 bases; bases outside gene matches: 4. There are 13 residues in the CDR3. Germline-derived CDR1 and CDR2 are SEHNR and FQNEAQ (reference sequence). This CDR3 is CASSSPGGHEQYF. The CDR3 nucleotides are TGTGCCAGCAGCTCACCGGGAGGGCACGAGCAGTACTTC.

The chain links TRBV2 to TRBJ1-1; D is perhaps TRBD1 (6 bases). The CDR3 length is 12 residues. Germline V lookup: CDR1 SNHLY, CDR2 FYNNEI. V was trimmed by 2 bases and J by 11 bases, leaving 12 bases between them. The CDR3 DNA is TGTGCCAGCAGTGAAACAGGGACGTGGGCTTTCTTT. Translating gives CASSETGTWAFF.

J is TRBJ2-7 and V is TRBV6-5; TRBD1 aligns across 9 bases. The V and J ends lost 5 bases and 1 base, in that order; junction bases with no gene match: 6. Germline V CDR1 and CDR2: MNHEY, SVGAGI. CDR3 size: 15 residues. DNA for the CDR3: TGTGCCAGCAGTGCCGGGACAGGGCTTTCCTACGAGCAGTACTTC. Its protein is CASSAGTGLSYEQYF.

CDR3 DNA sequence: TGTGCCAGCAGTTCCAACTACAATGAGCAGTTCTTC. It translates to CASSSNYNEQFF. The chain couples TRBV28 to TRBJ2-1; D is unclear. In germline, CDR1 is MDHEN, CDR2 SYDVKM. Between the trimmed V and J ends, which lost 4 bases and 3 bases, there was a span of 4 bases. CDR3 size: 12 residues.

This sequence joins TRBV28 and TRBJ2-1; 9 bases fit TRBD1. The germline CDR1 and CDR2 sequences are MDHEN and SYDVKM. The junction had 9 bases not matched to a gene; V was cut back by 6 bases and J by 12 bases. The CDR3 has 13 residues. The CDR3 DNA reads TGTGCCAGCAGGAAGGGGACAGGGAGAGGGCAGTTCTTC. Its protein is CASRKGTGRGQFF.

Turning to this clone: The same CDR3 also results from other DNA sequences found in this sample. This sequence joins TRBV7-8 and TRBJ2-7; 7 bases agree with TRBD1. V gave up 1 base and J gave up 0 bases; unmatched junction bases: 0. Germline V lookup: CDR1 SGHVS, CDR2 FQNEAQ. The length of the CDR3 is 14 residues. CDR3 region: CASSLGTGSYEQYF. The CDR3 DNA reads as TGTGCCAGCAGCTTAGGGACAGGCTCCTACGAGCAGTACTTC. The complete variable domain, with remaining parts taken from reference TRBV7-8 and TRBJ2-7, reads GAGVSQSPRYKVAKRGQDVALRCDPISGHVSLFWYQQALGQGPEFLTYFQNEAQLDKSGLPSDRFFAERPEGSVSTLKIQRTQQEDSAVYLCASSLGTGSYEQYFGPGTRLTVT.

The chain couples TRBV28 to TRBJ1-2; tentatively, D is TRBD1 (5 bases). The CDR3 loop spans 11 amino acids. Germline V lookup: CDR1 MDHEN, CDR2 SYDVKM. The V gene lost 3 bases and the J gene lost 11 bases, with 10 bases spanning the gap. The chain's CDR3 is CASSLDRGYTF. CDR3 DNA sequence: TGTGCCAGCAGTTTGGATAGGGGTTACACCTTC.

Here the CDR3 reads CASSLRADTQYF. CDR3 in DNA: TGTGCCAGCAGCTTGAGGGCAGATACGCAGTATTTT. The chain uses TRBV5-6 and TRBJ2-3; D call uncertain. This CDR3 comprises 12 residues. CDR1 and CDR2 (germline): SGHDT, YYEEEE. Between the trimmed V and J ends, which lost 1 base and 4 bases, there was a span of 4 bases.

V usage is TRBV1 and J usage is TRBJ2-3; the table calls TRBD2, which could not be checked here. TRBV1 is listed as a pseudogene. The CDR3 has 16 amino acids. CDR3 DNA sequence: TGCACCAGCAGCCAAGAAGGACTGCCTAGCACAGATACGCAGTATTTT. Amino acid sequence: CTSSQEGLPSTDTQYF.

The rearrangement joins TRBV27 to TRBJ2-5, with 9 positions matching TRBD2. Per the germline V gene, CDR1 is MNHEY and CDR2 is SMNVEV (reference sequence). The CDR3 spans 15 residues. J gave up 5 bases and V 6 bases, and 10 bases lay outside the gene matches. Written as DNA, the CDR3 is TGTGCCAGCAGAAACGTAGCGGGAGCGGTGGAGACCCAGTACTTC. It is translated as CASRNVAGAVETQYF.

This clone was observed once. A junction boundary mismatches the germline segment, possibly from a read error. This chain joins TRBV2 and TRBJ2-5; possibly TRBD1 or TRBD2 for D (6 bases each). The CDR3 length is 15 residues. Looked up from germline, CDR1 is SNHLY and CDR2 is FYNNEI. The CDR3 sequence is CASCEGGDRAETQYF. The CDR3 DNA reads TGTGCCAGCTGTGAGGGGGGAGATCGGGCGGAGACCCAGTACTTC.

The gene calls are TRBV5-1 and TRBJ2-1; 12 bases line up with TRBD2. CDR3 size: 16 residues. In germline, CDR1 is SGHRS, CDR2 YFSETQ. With V trimmed by 4 bases and J by 7 bases, 9 bases remained unmatched. CDR3 DNA: TGCGCCAGCAGCCAGACTAGCGGGAGTACTAGGAATGAGCAGTTCTTC. Its protein product is CASSQTSGSTRNEQFF.